The T cell receptor beta chain described here comes from a study of technical replicates of blood from a handful of donors. The repertoire was sequenced with immunoSEQ multiplex PCR; TCRdb's copy has only in-frame clones and lacks some. The table lists some 69,000 clones, around nine tenths of them singletons. The CDR3 covers 11 residues. The V gene lost 5 bases and the J gene lost 12 bases, with 11 bases spanning the gap. The V gene's germline CDR1 is SNHLY and CDR2 FYNNEI. Sequencing was carried out using PBMCs. The receptor was derived from a human donor in good health. Some clones in this sample may be carry-over from other donors' samples. The chain has TRBV2 and TRBJ2-1; D call uncertain. The DNA of the CDR3 is TGTGCCAGCAGTCCCCTTTATTGGCAGTTCTTC. Its translation: CASSPLYWQFF. The full variable domain, with the rest looked up from reference TRBV2 and TRBJ2-1, is EPEVTQTPSHQVTQMGQEVILRCVPISNHLYFYWYRQILGQKVEFLVSFYNNEISEKSEIFDDQFSVERPDGSNFTLKIRSTKLEDSAMYFCASSPLYWQFFGPGTRLTVL.